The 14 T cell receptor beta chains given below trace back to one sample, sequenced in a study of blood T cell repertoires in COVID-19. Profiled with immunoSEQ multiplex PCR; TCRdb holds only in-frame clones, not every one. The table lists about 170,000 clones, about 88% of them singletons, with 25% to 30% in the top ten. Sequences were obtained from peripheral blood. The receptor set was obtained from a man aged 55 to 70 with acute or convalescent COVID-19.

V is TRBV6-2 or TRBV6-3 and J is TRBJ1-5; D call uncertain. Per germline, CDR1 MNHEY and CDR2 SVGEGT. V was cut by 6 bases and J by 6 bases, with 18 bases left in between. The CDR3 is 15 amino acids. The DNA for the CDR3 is TGTGCCAGCAGCCCCTCGGGAGGTATGGGTCAGCCCCAGCATTTT. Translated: CASSPSGGMGQPQHF.

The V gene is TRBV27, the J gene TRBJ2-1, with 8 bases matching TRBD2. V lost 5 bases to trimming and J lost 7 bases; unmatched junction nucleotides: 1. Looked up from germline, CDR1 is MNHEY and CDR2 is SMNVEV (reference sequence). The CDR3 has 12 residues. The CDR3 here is CASSSGSNEQFF. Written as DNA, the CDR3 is TGTGCCAGCAGTAGCGGGAGTAATGAGCAGTTCTTC.

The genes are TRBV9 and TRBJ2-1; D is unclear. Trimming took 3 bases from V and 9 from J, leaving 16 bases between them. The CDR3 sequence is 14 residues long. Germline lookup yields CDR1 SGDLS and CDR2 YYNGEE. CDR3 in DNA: TGTGCCAGCAGCGCACCCTCTTCGCCGGGTGAGCAGTTCTTC. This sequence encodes CASSAPSSPGEQFF.

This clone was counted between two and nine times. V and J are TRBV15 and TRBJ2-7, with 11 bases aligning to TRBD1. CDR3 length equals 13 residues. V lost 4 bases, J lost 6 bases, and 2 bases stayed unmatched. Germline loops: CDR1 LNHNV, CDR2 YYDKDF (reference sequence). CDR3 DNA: TGTGCCACCAGCAAGGGACAGGGGGGCGAGCAGTACTTC. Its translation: CATSKGQGGEQYF. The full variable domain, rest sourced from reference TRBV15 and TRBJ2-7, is DAMVIQNPRYQVTQFGKPVTLSCSQTLNHNVMYWYQQKSSQAPKLLFHYYDKDFNNEADTPDNFQSRRPNTSFCFLDIRSPGLGDTAMYLCATSKGQGGEQYFGPGTRLTVT.

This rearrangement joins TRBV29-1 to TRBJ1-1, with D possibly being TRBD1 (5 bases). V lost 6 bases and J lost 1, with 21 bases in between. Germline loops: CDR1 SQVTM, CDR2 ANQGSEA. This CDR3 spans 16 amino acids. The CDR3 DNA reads TGCAGCGTCCCGCATCCACAGGCAATTTCGAACACTGAAGCTTTCTTT. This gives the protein CSVPHPQAISNTEAFF.

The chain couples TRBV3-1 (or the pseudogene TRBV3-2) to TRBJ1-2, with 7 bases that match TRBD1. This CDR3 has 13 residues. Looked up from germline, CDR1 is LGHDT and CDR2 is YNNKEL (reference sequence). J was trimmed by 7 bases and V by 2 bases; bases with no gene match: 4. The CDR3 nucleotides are TGTGCCAGCAGCCAACCGGCAGGGGGTGGCTACACCTTC. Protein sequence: CASSQPAGGGYTF.

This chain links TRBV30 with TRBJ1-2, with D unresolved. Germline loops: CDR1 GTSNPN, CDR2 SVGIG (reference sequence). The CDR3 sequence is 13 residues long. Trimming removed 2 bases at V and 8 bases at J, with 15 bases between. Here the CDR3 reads CAWSPRGGGGYTF. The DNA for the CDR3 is TGTGCCTGGAGTCCGCGAGGAGGTGGCGGCTACACCTTC.

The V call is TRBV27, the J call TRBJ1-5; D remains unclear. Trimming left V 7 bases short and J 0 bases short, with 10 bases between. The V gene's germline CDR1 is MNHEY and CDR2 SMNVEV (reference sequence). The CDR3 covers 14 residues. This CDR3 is CASKRRDSNQPQHF. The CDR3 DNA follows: TGTGCCAGCAAACGGAGGGATAGCAATCAGCCCCAGCATTTT.

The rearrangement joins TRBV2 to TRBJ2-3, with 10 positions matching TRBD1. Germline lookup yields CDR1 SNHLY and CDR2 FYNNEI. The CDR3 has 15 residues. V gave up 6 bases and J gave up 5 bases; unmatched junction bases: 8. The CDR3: CASRVLTGGGDTQYF. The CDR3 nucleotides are TGTGCCAGCAGAGTTTTGACAGGGGGCGGAGATACGCAGTATTTT.

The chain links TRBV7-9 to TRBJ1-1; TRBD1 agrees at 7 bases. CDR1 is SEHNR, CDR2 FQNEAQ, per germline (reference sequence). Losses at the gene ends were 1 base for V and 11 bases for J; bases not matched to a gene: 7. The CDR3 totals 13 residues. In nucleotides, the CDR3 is TGTGCCAGCAGCTTAGTTACTGCAGGGGGGGCTTTCTTT. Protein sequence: CASSLVTAGGAFF.

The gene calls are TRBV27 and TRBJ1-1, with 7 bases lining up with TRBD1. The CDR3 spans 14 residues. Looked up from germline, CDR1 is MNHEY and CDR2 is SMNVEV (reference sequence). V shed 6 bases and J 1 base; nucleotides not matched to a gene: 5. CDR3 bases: TGTGCCAGCAGGCCTCGACAGGGGAACACTGAAGCTTTCTTT. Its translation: CASRPRQGNTEAFF.

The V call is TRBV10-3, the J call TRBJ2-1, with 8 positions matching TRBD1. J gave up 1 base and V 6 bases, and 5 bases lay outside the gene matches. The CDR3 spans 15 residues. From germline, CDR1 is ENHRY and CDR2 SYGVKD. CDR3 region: CAISRRTGSYNEQFF. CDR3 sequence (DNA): TGTGCCATCAGCCGCCGGACAGGGTCCTACAATGAGCAGTTCTTC.

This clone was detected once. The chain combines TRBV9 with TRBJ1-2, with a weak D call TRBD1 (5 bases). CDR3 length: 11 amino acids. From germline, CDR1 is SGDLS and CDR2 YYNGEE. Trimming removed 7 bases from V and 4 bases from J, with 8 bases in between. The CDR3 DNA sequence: TGTGCCAGCGCGGGGGTCTATGGCTACACCTTC. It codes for CASAGVYGYTF.

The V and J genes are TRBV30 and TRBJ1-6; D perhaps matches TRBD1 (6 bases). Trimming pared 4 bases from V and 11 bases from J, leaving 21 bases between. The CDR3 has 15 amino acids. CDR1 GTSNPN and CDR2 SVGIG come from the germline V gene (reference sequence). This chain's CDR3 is CAWTFRGVLLTPLHF. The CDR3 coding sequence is TGTGCCTGGACGTTCAGGGGCGTCCTCTTGACACCCCTCCACTTT. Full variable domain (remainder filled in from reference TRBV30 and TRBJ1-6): SQTIHQWPATLVQPVGSPLSLECTVEGTSNPNLYWYRQAAGRGLQLLFYSVGIGQISSEVPQNLSASRPQDRQFILSSKKLLLSDSGFYLCAWTFRGVLLTPLHFGNGTRLTVT.